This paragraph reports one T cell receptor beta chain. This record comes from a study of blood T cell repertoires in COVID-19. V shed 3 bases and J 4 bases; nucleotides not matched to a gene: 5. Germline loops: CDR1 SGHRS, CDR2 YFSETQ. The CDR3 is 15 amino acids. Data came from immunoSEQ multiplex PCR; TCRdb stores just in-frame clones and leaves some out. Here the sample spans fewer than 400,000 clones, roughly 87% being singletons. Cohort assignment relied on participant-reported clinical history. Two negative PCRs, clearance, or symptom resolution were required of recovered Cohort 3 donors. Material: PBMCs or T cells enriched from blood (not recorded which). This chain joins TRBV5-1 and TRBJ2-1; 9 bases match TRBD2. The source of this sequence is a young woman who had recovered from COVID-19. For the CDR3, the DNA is TGCGCCAGCAGCTCTGGACTAGCGAATTACAATGAGCAGTTCTTC. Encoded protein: CASSSGLANYNEQFF.